This T cell receptor (beta chain) was identified during a study of CD8+ T cells in alopecia areata. Across the whole study: Treated patients were given 5 to 10 mg oral tofacitinib twice daily. Affected scalp percentage set treated patients' severity scores. Points from the study as a whole: In blood and scalp, many expanded lesional clones persisted during tofacitinib.

V was clipped by 2 bases and J by 5 bases; unmatched bases: 5. CDR3 length: 15 amino acids. Germline values: CDR1 SGHTA, CDR2 FQGTGA. Specified treatment: oral pan-JAK inhibitor, 5-10 mg twice daily. This clone was observed a handful of times. Its cognate antigen is unknown. Investigators isolated RNA and reverse transcribed it into cDNA to act as the sequencing template. Assay: immunoSEQ multiplex PCR; the TCRdb copy retains only in-frame clones and omits some. This table holds nearly 95,000 clones, about 71% found once. This receptor was identified in a human donor with alopecia areata. Here the sequenced sample was CD8+ T cells sorted from blood, taken at week 44, from a patient treated with tofacitinib. This rearrangement joins TRBV7-3 to TRBJ2-3; TRBD2 matches 9 bases. The DNA for the CDR3 is TGTGCCAGCAGCTTAGGCGGGAGGGGTGAAGATACGCAGTATTTT. It yields the protein CASSLGGRGEDTQYF.